The TCR beta chain described here comes from a study of blood T cell repertoires in COVID-19. Study context: Acute and convalescent COVID-19 samples came from the United States, Italy and Spain. T cells, B-cell-depleted T cells, or PBMCs supplied cDNA or gDNA.

This clone was seen more than once but under ten times. This CDR3 comprises 14 residues. Per germline, CDR1 LNHDA and CDR2 SQIVND (reference sequence). V gave up 6 bases and J gave up 6 bases; unmatched junction bases: 11. Per the original methods: Reference gene primer amplification yielded estimated nucleated cell counts. This table comes from immunoSEQ multiplex PCR, and its TCRdb copy is limited to in-frame clones, with some not included. The D gene and trimming were derived from the DNA, and the V and J assignments and clone size from that table. The sample shows about 260,000 clones, more than 85% of them seen only once.

The chain employs TRBV19 and TRBJ2-7; 7 bases match TRBD1. The TCR comes from a man younger than 30 with active or convalescent COVID-19. Sequences were obtained from peripheral blood. The CDR3 region has the DNA TGTGCCAGTAGGCAGACAGGGTCTTCCCCCGAGCAGTACTTC. Its protein is CASRQTGSSPEQYF.